This TCR beta chain was captured by sequencing in a study of T cell repertoires in cytomegalovirus infection. Across the whole study: Well-studied HLA-B-restricted epitopes and recently identified HLA-C-restricted epitopes of CMV were both used in the study. Based on public TCR beta signatures, there were indications of CMV infection and of a matching HLA type.

In this sample, this clonotype turned up a few times. No antigen is known for it. From the reads, TCRdb called clonotypes with MiXCR, one entry per CDR3 protein. The sample lists hundreds of thousands of distinct CDR3 sequences, roughly a third occurring once. The CDR3 runs 12 residues. V was trimmed by 6 bases and J by 8 bases, leaving 11 bases between them. Germline values: CDR1 SNHLY, CDR2 FYNNEI. Whole-study findings and limits: Within the response measured ex vivo, HLA-C-restricted CMV-specific TCR beta clonotypes were dominant. People with CMV and the relevant HLA were identified by cumulative public TCR beta family frequency.

This rearrangement joins TRBV2 to TRBJ2-1, with D possibly TRBD2 on 5 matching bases. Sequencing used cultured PBMCs, obtained from culture after CMV antigen stimulation. This TCR was sampled from a human donor in good health (CMV status not recorded). Some clones in this sample may be carry-over from other donors' samples. CDR3 region: CASRPLGHEQFF. The CDR3 DNA follows: TGTGCCAGCAGACCACTAGGGCATGAGCAGTTCTTC.